The 32 T cell receptor beta chains below were found in one sample sequenced in a study of T cell changes during pregnancy in multiple sclerosis. Clones were read by immunoSEQ multiplex PCR, and TCRdb kept only the in-frame ones, dropping some. The table includes about 49,000 clones, 94% detected once. Material: CD8+ T cells from peripheral blood mononuclear cells, obtained before pregnancy. The receptors originated from a female donor with multiple sclerosis, enrolled in a pregnancy study.

This chain uses TRBV28 with TRBJ2-7, with D tentatively TRBD2 (6 bases). Germline lookup yields CDR1 MDHEN and CDR2 SYDVKM. CDR3 length: 16 amino acids. Trimming took off 2 bases at V and 0 bases at J, with 14 bases between the two ends. CDR3 bases: TGTGCCAGCAGTTTAGTGGATAGCGGATACTCCTACGAGCAGTACTTC. This sequence encodes CASSLVDSGYSYEQYF.

The V gene is TRBV5-4, the J gene TRBJ2-7, with 10 bases fitting TRBD2. J lost 4 bases, V lost 6 bases, and 10 bases had no gene match. The germline V gene has CDR1 SGHNT and CDR2 YYREEE (reference sequence). This CDR3 contains 15 residues. DNA of the CDR3: TGTGCCAGCACCATAGCGGGAGGAGGGGATTACGAGCAGTACTTC. Translation: CASTIAGGGDYEQYF.

The chain uses TRBV12-5 and TRBJ1-5, with D possibly matching TRBD1 (5 bases). V gave up 5 bases and J gave up 0 bases, with 14 bases separating them. The CDR3 extends over 16 amino acids. The V gene's germline CDR1 is LGHNT and CDR2 FRNRAP. The CDR3 DNA reads as TGTGCTAGTGGTCACTTGGACATACTTAGCAATCAGCCCCAGCATTTT. It encodes CASGHLDILSNQPQHF.

Within the sample, this clone is medium-sized. The chain employs TRBV28 and TRBJ1-1; 7 positions match TRBD1. V lost 4 bases, J lost 2 bases, and 10 bases stayed unmatched. In germline, CDR1 is MDHEN, CDR2 SYDVKM. The CDR3 spans 16 residues. Here the CDR3 reads CASSWGTTGPNTEAFF. The CDR3 coding sequence is TGTGCCAGCAGTTGGGGGACGACAGGGCCCAACACTGAAGCTTTCTTT.

This chain uses TRBV19 with TRBJ2-2; 10 nucleotides agree with TRBD1. The CDR3 totals 16 residues. The germline V gene encodes CDR1 LNHDA and CDR2 SQIVND (reference sequence). The ends lost 5 bases at V and 7 bases at J; junction bases unmatched: 10. The CDR3 DNA is TGTGCCAGTAGTCCCCCGGGACAGGGGTCGTTCGGGGAGCTGTTTTTT. It is translated as CASSPPGQGSFGELFF.

This clone was counted once. The V gene is TRBV5-6, the J gene TRBJ2-7; 7 bases are a match to TRBD2. CDR1 and CDR2 from the germline V gene are SGHDT and YYEEEE. The CDR3 runs 14 residues. J lost 2 bases, V lost 6 bases, and 8 bases had no gene match. CDR3 sequence: CASTPARGAYEQYF. The CDR3 region has the DNA TGTGCCAGCACTCCGGCCCGGGGGGCCTACGAGCAGTACTTC.

The chain is built from TRBV2 and TRBJ2-1; 7 bases align to TRBD2. V shed 6 bases and J 7 bases; nucleotides not matched to a gene: 6. The germline V gene encodes CDR1 SNHLY and CDR2 FYNNEI. The CDR3 length is 13 residues. CDR3 in DNA: TGTGCCAGCAGCGAACTAGCGCGAAATGAGCAGTTCTTC. Its translation: CASSELARNEQFF.

The rearrangement links TRBV28 to TRBJ2-7; 8 nucleotides align to TRBD2. Germline CDR1 and CDR2: MDHEN and SYDVKM. J was trimmed by 4 bases and V by 3 bases; bases with no gene match: 8. This CDR3 has 15 residues. In DNA, the CDR3 is TGTGCCAGCAGTTTGAGAGGGACTAGGTCGTACGAGCAGTACTTC. Translated, it gives CASSLRGTRSYEQYF.

The chain recombines TRBV18 with TRBJ2-7, with TRBD2 matching 8 bases. The germline gives CDR1 KGHSH, CDR2 LQKENI. This CDR3 contains 14 residues. V trimming: 6 bases; J trimming: 4 bases; junction bases outside the gene matches: 8. This chain's CDR3 is CASSGGESPYEQYF. As DNA, the CDR3 is TGTGCCAGCTCCGGGGGGGAGTCACCTTACGAGCAGTACTTC.

In this sample, this clone turned up once. The chain uses TRBV28 and TRBJ2-7, with D tentatively TRBD1 (6 bases). The V gene lost 1 base and the J gene lost 4 bases, with 14 bases spanning the gap. The germline gives CDR1 MDHEN, CDR2 SYDVKM. The CDR3 runs 15 residues. CDR3 protein: CASSLSSQGLYEQYF. Here the CDR3 DNA reads TGTGCCAGCAGTTTATCATCGCAGGGGTTATACGAGCAGTACTTC.

This chain joins TRBV5-1 and TRBJ2-1, with 11 bases lining up with TRBD2. Trimming took 2 bases from V and 6 from J; bases not matched to a gene: 7. Looked up from germline, CDR1 is SGHRS and CDR2 is YFSETQ. CDR3 length: 16 residues. The CDR3 protein is CASSFIVAGGPNEQFF. The CDR3, as DNA: TGCGCCAGCAGCTTTATAGTAGCGGGAGGGCCCAATGAGCAGTTCTTC.

In nucleotides, the CDR3 is TGCGCCAGCAGCCACGGTCTCGACAGGGCCCAAGAGACCCAGTACTTC. It translates to CASSHGLDRAQETQYF. This chain links TRBV5-1 with TRBJ2-5, with TRBD1 identical over 7 bases. CDR3 length equals 16 residues. Looked up from germline, CDR1 is SGHRS and CDR2 is YFSETQ. The V gene end was trimmed by 4 bases and the J gene end by 1 base; junction bases not matched to a gene: 10.

This rearrangement joins TRBV12-5 to TRBJ1-3; no firm D call. There are 14 residues in the CDR3. Looked up from germline, CDR1 is LGHNT and CDR2 is FRNRAP. Trimming cost V 8 bases and J 0 bases, with 11 bases left between them. The CDR3 loop is CASPDLGSGNTIYF. The CDR3 coding sequence is TGTGCTAGTCCGGACTTGGGCTCTGGAAACACCATATATTTT.

The chain combines TRBV5-5 with TRBJ2-5; D gene uncertain. The V gene lost 1 base and the J gene lost 5 bases, with 9 bases spanning the gap. This CDR3 has 13 residues. The germline gives CDR1 SGHKS, CDR2 YYEKEE (reference sequence). The DNA for the CDR3 is TGTGCCAGCAGCTTGCCCGGTGAGGAGACCCAGTACTTC. It yields the protein CASSLPGEETQYF. Complete variable domain (other parts from reference TRBV5-5 and TRBJ2-5): DAGVTQSPTHLIKTRGQQVTLRCSPISGHKSVSWYQQVLGQGPQFIFQYYEKEERGRGNFPDRFSARQFPNYSSELNVNALLLGDSALYLCASSLPGEETQYFGPGTRLLVL.

The rearrangement joins TRBV15 to TRBJ2-5; TRBD2 might be the D (5 bases). Germline CDR1 reads LNHNV; CDR2 reads YYDKDF (reference sequence). The CDR3 spans 16 residues. Trimming left V 3 bases short and J 5 bases short, with 19 bases between. The CDR3 loop reads CATSSPKDWRMETQYF. CDR3 sequence (DNA): TGTGCCACCAGCAGCCCCAAGGATTGGAGGATGGAGACCCAGTACTTC.

The rearrangement links TRBV5-8 to TRBJ2-1, with 13 positions matching TRBD2. The CDR3 totals 15 residues. The V gene end was trimmed by 4 bases and the J gene end by 9 bases; junction bases not matched to a gene: 7. In germline, CDR1 is SGHTS, CDR2 YDEGEE. The CDR3 is CASSTGTSGVGEQFF. CDR3 bases: TGTGCCAGCAGCACCGGGACTAGCGGGGTTGGTGAGCAGTTCTTC.

This clone was found once. The chain carries TRBV28 and TRBJ1-2; D remains unclear. The CDR3 covers 14 residues. Germline V gives CDR1 MDHEN, CDR2 SYDVKM. V shed 6 bases and J shed 5 bases, with 16 bases lying between them. The CDR3 is CASRRNEPSYGYTF. The CDR3 bases are TGTGCCAGCAGACGAAACGAGCCTTCTTATGGCTACACCTTC.

This CDR3 reads CASSGNLAGLPVNEQFF. CDR3 in DNA: TGTGCCAGCAGTGGGAACCTAGCGGGCCTGCCGGTCAATGAGCAGTTCTTC. The V and J genes are TRBV6-1 and TRBJ2-1, with TRBD2 matching over 8 bases. Germline values: CDR1 MNHNS, CDR2 SASEGT. J lost 6 bases, V lost 4 bases, and 14 bases had no gene match. The CDR3 is 17 amino acids.

The chain carries TRBV27 and TRBJ2-7; perhaps TRBD2 as D (5 bases). The CDR3 extends over 12 amino acids. CDR1 is MNHEY, CDR2 SMNVEV, per germline (reference sequence). V gave up 5 bases and J gave up 0 bases, with 5 bases separating them. The CDR3 sequence is CASSDYSYEQYF. The CDR3 nucleotides are TGTGCCAGCAGTGACTACTCCTACGAGCAGTACTTC.

The V call is TRBV5-1, the J call TRBJ2-7; possibly TRBD2 for D (5 bases). The CDR3 loop spans 13 amino acids. With 4 bases removed from V and 3 bases from J, the gap between germline ends came to 11 bases. Per germline, CDR1 SGHRS and CDR2 YFSETQ. As DNA, the CDR3 is TGCGCCAGCAGCGAGGGAGTTAGCTACGAGCAGTACTTC. Translating it yields CASSEGVSYEQYF.

The chain uses TRBV28 and TRBJ2-1, with TRBD2 as a possible D gene (6 bases). The germline gives CDR1 MDHEN, CDR2 SYDVKM. With 4 bases removed from V and 4 bases from J, the gap between germline ends came to 17 bases. The CDR3 has 16 residues. CDR3: CASSSQLADQYNEQFF. CDR3 coding DNA: TGTGCCAGCAGTTCGCAACTAGCCGACCAATACAATGAGCAGTTCTTC.

This chain joins TRBV7-9 and TRBJ2-2; 8 positions agree with TRBD1. This CDR3 region has 18 residues. Germline lookup yields CDR1 SEHNR and CDR2 FQNEAQ (reference sequence). Trimming cost V 3 bases and J 7 bases; bases outside gene matches: 16. DNA for the CDR3: TGTGCCAGCAGCTTTTTCTTGAGAGGACAGGGACCGGTCGGGGAGCTGTTTTTT. Translating it yields CASSFFLRGQGPVGELFF. Complete variable domain (other parts from reference TRBV7-9 and TRBJ2-2): DTGVSQNPRHKITKRGQNVTFRCDPISEHNRLYWYRQTLGQGPEFLTYFQNEAQLEKSRLLSDRFSAERPKGSFSTLEIQRTEQGDSAMYLCASSFFLRGQGPVGELFFGEGSRLTVL.

The chain links TRBV9 to TRBJ2-7; 8 nucleotides align to TRBD1. CDR3 length equals 14 residues. CDR1 is SGDLS, CDR2 YYNGEE, per germline. The V gene end was trimmed by 0 bases and the J gene end by 3 bases; junction bases not matched to a gene: 2. The CDR3 reads CASSVEDRVYEQYF. The CDR3 bases are TGTGCCAGCAGCGTAGAGGACAGGGTCTACGAGCAGTACTTC.

The chain recombines TRBV5-1 with TRBJ2-3; TRBD1 matches 8 bases. CDR3 size: 14 residues. The germline V gene encodes CDR1 SGHRS and CDR2 YFSETQ. Trimming removed 6 bases from V and 1 base from J; junction bases left unmatched: 4. The chain's CDR3 is CASIPGGGTDTQYF. CDR3 nucleotide sequence: TGCGCCAGCATACCAGGGGGCGGCACAGATACGCAGTATTTT.

This chain connects TRBV27 to TRBJ1-1; no clear D. The V and J ends lost 2 bases and 0 bases respectively, with 7 bases between them. The CDR3 has 14 amino acids. The V gene's germline CDR1 is MNHEY and CDR2 SMNVEV (reference sequence). The CDR3 loop reads CASSLPGVNTEAFF. The CDR3 DNA follows: TGTGCCAGCAGTTTACCAGGTGTGAACACTGAAGCTTTCTTT.

This rearrangement joins TRBV5-5 to TRBJ2-7; TRBD1 agrees at 8 bases. There are 14 residues in the CDR3. Trimming removed 0 bases from V and 6 bases from J; junction bases left unmatched: 5. The germline CDR1 and CDR2 sequences are SGHKS and YYEKEE (reference sequence). CDR3 DNA sequence: TGTGCCAGCAGCTTGGGACAGGGGTCGGGCGAGCAGTACTTC. Translation gives CASSLGQGSGEQYF.

V and J are TRBV5-6 and TRBJ1-1, with D possibly TRBD1 on 5 matching bases. V gave up 4 bases and J gave up 2 bases, with 9 bases separating them. Germline CDR1 SGHDT, CDR2 YYEEEE. The CDR3 length is 13 residues. CDR3 region: CASSPQGNTEAFF. CDR3 nucleotides: TGTGCCAGCAGCCCCCAGGGTAACACTGAAGCTTTCTTT. The full variable domain, with the rest looked up from reference TRBV5-6 and TRBJ1-1, is DAGVTQSPTHLIKTRGQQVTLRCSPKSGHDTVSWYQQALGQGPQFIFQYYEEEERQRGNFPDRFSGHQFPNYSSELNVNALLLGDSALYLCASSPQGNTEAFFGQGTRLTVV.

V and J are TRBV4-2 and TRBJ2-3, with TRBD2 matching over 8 bases. From germline, CDR1 is LGHNA and CDR2 YNFKEQ. J gave up 3 bases and V 5 bases, and 13 bases lay outside the gene matches. This CDR3 spans 17 amino acids. The CDR3 spells CASSSSVAGGRTDTQYF. In DNA form, the CDR3 reads TGTGCCAGCAGCTCTAGCGTTGCGGGGGGAAGGACAGATACGCAGTATTTT.

The J gene is TRBJ2-7, the V gene TRBV7-7; possible D gene TRBD2, 6 bases. The germline V gene encodes CDR1 SSHAT and CDR2 FNYEAQ (reference sequence). This CDR3 is built from 13 residues. Trimming took 5 bases from V and 7 from J, leaving 15 bases between them. CDR3 sequence: CASSGGWGDEQYF. CDR3 DNA: TGTGCCAGCAGCGGAGGGTGGGGTGATGAGCAGTACTTC.

The V call is TRBV9, the J call TRBJ2-7; 7 nucleotides match TRBD1. This CDR3 has 14 residues. The V gene's germline CDR1 is SGDLS and CDR2 YYNGEE. V was pared by 0 bases and J by 4 bases, with 4 bases of the junction left unmatched. This CDR3 reads CASSVGDSPYEQYF. The CDR3 nucleotides read TGTGCCAGCAGCGTAGGGGACAGTCCTTACGAGCAGTACTTC.

The chain couples TRBV29-1 to TRBJ2-6; tentative D call: TRBD2 (6 bases). Trimming stripped 0 bases from V and 3 bases from J, with 21 bases between. The CDR3 consists of 19 residues. In germline, CDR1 is SQVTM, CDR2 ANQGSEA. CDR3 sequence: CSVEDPTGLPFDGANVLTF. CDR3 nucleotides: TGCAGCGTTGAAGACCCCACGGGACTCCCGTTTGATGGGGCCAACGTCCTGACTTTC.

The chain has TRBV19 and TRBJ2-1; 9 positions agree with TRBD2. The ends lost 1 base at V and 3 bases at J; junction bases unmatched: 7. Germline V gene sequence: CDR1 LNHDA, CDR2 SQIVND (reference sequence). CDR3 length: 17 amino acids. This CDR3 is CASSIGRLAGIYNEQFF. Written as DNA, the CDR3 is TGTGCCAGTAGTATAGGTCGGCTAGCGGGGATCTACAATGAGCAGTTCTTC.